This TCR beta chain was sequenced for a study of Ad26.COV2.S vaccination and SARS-CoV-2 variants. Repertoires were generated with immunoSEQ multiplex PCR, while TCRdb's copy carries only in-frame clones and drops some. The repertoire holds fewer than 400,000 clones, with 85% as singletons. The CDR3 runs to 14 residues. V lost 2 bases, J lost 5 bases, and 9 bases lay in between. Germline V gene data show CDR1 as MNHNS and CDR2 as SASEGT. Regarding treatment: around 19 received Ad26.COV2.S at low or high dose, single or two shots; several received placebo; per-sample allocation not given. Material that was analyzed had been drawn on day 63 after the first vaccine or placebo injection. Ad26 vector vaccine expressed Wuhan-strain SARS-CoV-2 spike.

The receptor comes from a person aged 18-65 years who received the Ad26.COV2.S COVID-19 vaccine or a placebo. This rearrangement joins TRBV6-1 to TRBJ1-4, with D perhaps matching TRBD1 (6 bases). The input for sequencing was peripheral blood, taken in a trial of Ad26.COV2.S vaccine versus placebo. Written as DNA, the CDR3 is TGTGCCAGCAGTGAACGGACAGAAAATGAAAAACTGTTTTTT. Its protein product is CASSERTENEKLFF.